This TCR beta chain originates from a study of regulatory T cells in long-lasting Graves disease. This clonotype was counted many times. Arm-PCR of CDR3 regions with iRepertoire HTBI primers generated TCR beta libraries. TCRdb re-called the multiplex PCR reads through MiXCR, storing one row per CDR3 protein. This repertoire shows a few hundred thousand distinct CDR3 sequences, roughly 14% found once; its top ten account for 8% to 10%. Specified time point: newly diagnosed GD, antithyroid drugs for less than 3 months. From PBMCs, RNA was extracted and then used to make the TCR library. Roughly 10 milliliters of peripheral blood were taken and placed in EDTA tubes. After removal of 6 bases from V and 3 bases from J, the junction contained 7 bases not matched to a gene. Germline values: CDR1 MNHNS, CDR2 SASEGT. The CDR3 is 15 amino acids. This sample was shared with a second study, whose subject was T cells in Graves' hyperthyroidism and ophthalmopathy. From that second work: First-round RT-PCR with HTBI primers amplified the TCR CDR3 region. In blood, most of the thyroid clonotypes expanded above 0.001 were also present.

The sample in question was peripheral blood mononuclear cells (PBMCs), obtained at new diagnosis, from a patient treated with antithyroid drugs. V is TRBV6-1 and J is TRBJ2-7, with 11 bases that match TRBD2. This clonotype originated in a man aged 25-45 years with Graves disease. Written as DNA, the CDR3 is TGTGCCAGCAGACTGGGGACTAGCGGAGTCTACGAGCAGTACTTC. Translated, it gives CASRLGTSGVYEQYF.